One and the same sample provided the 22 T cell receptor beta chains below, sequenced in a study of beta chain features in type 1 diabetes. Study-wide results and limits: In every one of the four CD4+ subsets, TCRB CDR3s were moderately but significantly shorter in Type 1 diabetes patients.

Of the isolated RNA, all was reverse transcribed, and so the sequenced material was expressed TCRB transcripts. The repertoire was sequenced with immunoSEQ multiplex PCR; TCRdb's copy has only in-frame clones and lacks some. The sample contains over 150,000 clones, 10% of which appear only once. The antigens these receptors bind are not known. The sample was central memory CD4+ T cells from blood. The receptors derive from a man younger than 45 with type 1 diabetes.

This clone was counted between two and nine times. The gene calls are TRBV4-3 and TRBJ2-7; 7 nucleotides match TRBD1. J gave up 3 bases and V 0 bases, and 5 bases lay outside the gene matches. The length of the CDR3 is 15 residues. Germline-derived CDR1 and CDR2 are LGHNA and YSLEER. CDR3 in DNA: TGCGCCAGCAGCCAAGAAAGACAGGGACGCTACGAGCAGTACTTC. Translation gives CASSQERQGRYEQYF.

Only a few counts were recorded for this clone. The chain combines TRBV10-3 with TRBJ1-2; possible D gene TRBD1, 6 bases. Trimming left V 6 bases short and J 1 base short, with 12 bases between. CDR1 is ENHRY and CDR2 is SYGVKD in the germline V gene. The CDR3 is 14 amino acids. Here the CDR3 DNA reads TGTGCCATCAGCCGGGACACCTATAACTATGGCTACACCTTC. This sequence encodes CAISRDTYNYGYTF.

There are a few counts of this clone. The chain has TRBV29-1 and TRBJ2-3; TRBD2 matches at 8 bases. The CDR3 length is 17 residues. Germline CDR1 is SQVTM and CDR2 is ANQGSEA. V shed 5 bases and J 2 bases; nucleotides not matched to a gene: 15. The CDR3 nucleotides are TGCAGCGTTCAACTCGCTAGCGGGCCTCTGAACACAGATACGCAGTATTTT. Protein product: CSVQLASGPLNTDTQYF.

This clone was observed a handful of times. The chain couples TRBV28 to TRBJ2-5; D uncertain. The ends were cut back, 5 bases at V and 2 bases at J, with 6 bases in the middle. CDR3 length: 12 residues. Germline V gives CDR1 MDHEN, CDR2 SYDVKM. For the CDR3, the DNA is TGTGCCAGCAGTGGGCAGCAAGAGACCCAGTACTTC. Translated: CASSGQQETQYF.

This clone turned up a few times. V usage is TRBV5-1 and J usage is TRBJ2-1, with TRBD2 as a possible D gene (6 bases). CDR1 SGHRS and CDR2 YFSETQ come from the germline V gene. The CDR3 runs to 15 residues. Trimming took off 0 bases at V and 0 bases at J, with 7 bases between the two ends. The chain's CDR3 is CASSLVADSYNEQFF. The CDR3 DNA sequence: TGCGCCAGCAGCTTGGTAGCGGACTCCTACAATGAGCAGTTCTTC.

This clone showed up just a few times. The rearrangement uses TRBV6-5 and TRBJ2-1, with D tentatively TRBD2 (6 bases). Trimming removed 0 bases at V and 1 base at J, with 7 bases between. The CDR3 is made up of 15 amino acids. Germline values: CDR1 MNHEY, CDR2 SVGAGI. The CDR3 DNA follows: TGTGCCAGCAGTTACTCCCGGGAGTCCTACAATGAGCAGTTCTTC. Protein product: CASSYSRESYNEQFF.

This clone has just a few counts. The CDR3 loop is CASSLVGAVYEQYF. The CDR3 DNA is TGTGCCAGCAGCTTAGTGGGAGCGGTCTACGAGCAGTACTTC. The chain recombines TRBV7-2 with TRBJ2-7, with D perhaps matching TRBD2 (5 bases). The CDR3 is 14 residues long. Trimming cost V 1 base and J 3 bases, with 10 bases left between them. Germline V gives CDR1 SGHTA, CDR2 FQGNSA.

This clone was counted a few times. This chain's CDR3 is CASSLAGPTYNEQFF. In DNA, the CDR3 is TGCGCCAGCAGCTTAGCGGGACCGACCTACAATGAGCAGTTCTTC. The chain combines TRBV5-1 with TRBJ2-1, with 7 nucleotides matching TRBD2. The CDR3 runs to 15 residues. Per the germline V gene, CDR1 is SGHRS and CDR2 is YFSETQ. The J segment lost 2 bases and the V segment lost 2 bases, leaving 4 bases of the junction unmatched.

The CDR3 DNA is TGTGCCAGCAGCAGCATGCGGGGGTCCTACAATGAGCAGTTCTTC. It codes for CASSSMRGSYNEQFF. V gene TRBV7-2 combines with J gene TRBJ2-1; 7 positions match TRBD2. Germline V CDR1 and CDR2: SGHTA, FQGNSA. The V gene end was trimmed by 5 bases and the J gene end by 1 base; junction bases not matched to a gene: 5. The CDR3 has 15 amino acids.

This chain connects TRBV11-3 to TRBJ1-2, with TRBD1 as a possible D gene (6 bases). V lost 0 bases to trimming and J lost 2 bases, with 13 bases between them. The germline CDR1 and CDR2 sequences are SGHNT and YENEEA. This CDR3 comprises 16 residues. The CDR3 DNA follows: TGTGCCAGCAGCTTAGATCCCGGACAGAGAAACTATGGCTACACCTTC. Its translation is CASSLDPGQRNYGYTF. Full variable domain (rest looked up from reference TRBV11-3 and TRBJ1-2): EAGVVQSPRYKIIEKKQPVAFWCNPISGHNTLYWYLQNLGQGPELLIRYENEEAVDDSQLPKDRFSAERLKGVDSTLKIQPAELGDSAVYLCASSLDPGQRNYGYTFGSGTRLTVV.

The J gene is TRBJ1-5, the V gene TRBV19; D gene unclear. Looked up from germline, CDR1 is LNHDA and CDR2 is SQIVND (reference sequence). There are 16 residues in the CDR3. V lost 0 bases and J 4 bases, leaving 13 bases between the germline ends. The CDR3 DNA reads as TGTGCCAGTAGTATAGATAGCGCCATTCTGAATCAGCCCCAGCATTTT. It encodes CASSIDSAILNQPQHF. The whole variable domain, filled in from reference TRBV19 and TRBJ1-5, reads DGGITQSPKYLFRKEGQNVTLSCEQNLNHDAMYWYRQDPGQGLRLIYYSQIVNDFQKGDIAEGYSVSREKKESFPLTVTSAQKNPTAFYLCASSIDSAILNQPQHFGDGTRLSIL.

This sequence joins TRBV7-6 and TRBJ2-2; 8 bases align to TRBD1. V shed 5 bases and J 3 bases; nucleotides not matched to a gene: 8. The CDR3 totals 16 residues. Germline V gives CDR1 SGHVS, CDR2 FNYEAQ. The CDR3 bases are TGTGCCAGCAGCCCTCGGACAGGGACGGACACCGGGGAGCTGTTTTTT. This encodes CASSPRTGTDTGELFF.

The chain links TRBV15 to TRBJ1-3; no clear D. V shed 0 bases and J shed 0 bases, with 9 bases lying between them. The germline gives CDR1 LNHNV, CDR2 YYDKDF (reference sequence). The CDR3 consists of 16 residues. The DNA of the CDR3 is TGTGCCACCAGCAGAGAGGCCCGGGGCTCTGGAAACACCATATATTTT. This gives the protein CATSREARGSGNTIYF. Full variable domain (outside the CDR3, taken from reference TRBV15 and TRBJ1-3): DAMVIQNPRYQVTQFGKPVTLSCSQTLNHNVMYWYQQKSSQAPKLLFHYYDKDFNNEADTPDNFQSRRPNTSFCFLDIRSPGLGDTAMYLCATSREARGSGNTIYFGEGSWLTVV.

This clone was observed a handful of times. V and J are TRBV23-1 and TRBJ1-1, with no clear D. TRBV23-1 is an open reading frame whose function is uncertain. V lost 2 bases and J 3 bases, leaving 10 bases between the germline ends. The CDR3 runs to 14 residues. The CDR3 region is CASSQIGSDTEAFF. The CDR3 bases are TGCGCCAGCAGTCAAATCGGGTCGGACACTGAAGCTTTCTTT.

This clone occurred once. The chain is built from TRBV2 and TRBJ1-4; D gene uncertain. Germline values: CDR1 SNHLY, CDR2 FYNNEI. This CDR3 region has 15 residues. V shed 3 bases and J shed 5 bases, with 13 bases lying between them. CDR3 residues: CASSDSGRLNEKLFF. The CDR3 DNA reads TGTGCCAGCAGTGATAGCGGACGTCTAAATGAAAAACTGTTTTTT.

The rearrangement joins TRBV4-3 to TRBJ2-3, with 9 bases identical to TRBD2. This CDR3 spans 17 amino acids. CDR1 is LGHNA and CDR2 is YSLEER in the germline V gene. The V segment lost 2 bases and the J segment 2 bases; nucleotides outside the gene matches: 8. The CDR3 DNA follows: TGCGCCAGCAGCCAAATTGCCCTAGCGGGACCCACAGATACGCAGTATTTT. This codes for CASSQIALAGPTDTQYF.

This clone showed up just a few times. This chain links TRBV6-1 with TRBJ2-5; 8 nucleotides align to TRBD2. The CDR3 covers 17 residues. CDR1 and CDR2 from the germline V gene are MNHNS and SASEGT. V gave up 0 bases and J gave up 5 bases; unmatched junction bases: 11. Written as DNA, the CDR3 is TGTGCCAGCAGTGAAGCATCGTGGAGCGGGAGAGGTGAGACCCAGTACTTC. Amino acids: CASSEASWSGRGETQYF.

In DNA form, the CDR3 reads TGTGCCAGCAGCTTAGTCGGGAGCTCCTACGAGCAGTACTTC. It encodes CASSLVGSSYEQYF. The chain combines TRBV7-3 with TRBJ2-7, with D possibly being TRBD2 (6 bases). The V and J ends lost 2 bases and 0 bases respectively, with 8 bases between them. Per germline, CDR1 SGHTA and CDR2 FQGTGA. This CDR3 contains 14 residues.

This chain uses TRBV19 with TRBJ1-1; no definite D call. The CDR3 extends over 15 amino acids. V was pared by 5 bases and J by 3 bases, with 16 bases between. Germline V gives CDR1 LNHDA, CDR2 SQIVND (reference sequence). CDR3: CASSPSYGGDTEAFF. In DNA form, the CDR3 reads TGTGCCAGTAGTCCCTCCTACGGCGGAGACACTGAAGCTTTCTTT.

In regard to this clone: The sample holds other DNA sequences that translate to the same CDR3. This chain connects TRBV7-2 to TRBJ2-3, with D uncertain. V lost 4 bases to trimming and J lost 2 bases, with 4 bases between them. The CDR3 loop spans 12 amino acids. Germline V gene lookup returns CDR1 SGHTA and CDR2 FQGNSA. The CDR3 sequence is CASSSSTDTQYF. CDR3 coding DNA: TGTGCCAGCAGCTCGTCCACAGATACGCAGTATTTT.

The chain employs TRBV7-2 and TRBJ2-1, with 7 bases aligning to TRBD2. The CDR3 sequence is 14 residues long. V dropped 3 bases and J dropped 9; count of bases not matched to a gene: 8. CDR1 is SGHTA and CDR2 is FQGNSA in the germline V gene. The CDR3 reads CASSFGGSSGEQFF. The CDR3 region has the DNA TGTGCCAGCAGCTTCGGCGGGAGCTCGGGTGAGCAGTTCTTC.

In this sample, this clone turned up many times. The J gene is TRBJ2-5, the V gene TRBV7-6; 9 nucleotides align to TRBD2. The CDR3 runs to 15 residues. Per the germline V gene, CDR1 is SGHVS and CDR2 is FNYEAQ. The V segment lost 2 bases and the J segment 5 bases; nucleotides outside the gene matches: 6. In DNA form, the CDR3 reads TGTGCCAGCAGCTTACAAGCGGGAGGTCGGGAGACCCAGTACTTC. It encodes CASSLQAGGRETQYF.